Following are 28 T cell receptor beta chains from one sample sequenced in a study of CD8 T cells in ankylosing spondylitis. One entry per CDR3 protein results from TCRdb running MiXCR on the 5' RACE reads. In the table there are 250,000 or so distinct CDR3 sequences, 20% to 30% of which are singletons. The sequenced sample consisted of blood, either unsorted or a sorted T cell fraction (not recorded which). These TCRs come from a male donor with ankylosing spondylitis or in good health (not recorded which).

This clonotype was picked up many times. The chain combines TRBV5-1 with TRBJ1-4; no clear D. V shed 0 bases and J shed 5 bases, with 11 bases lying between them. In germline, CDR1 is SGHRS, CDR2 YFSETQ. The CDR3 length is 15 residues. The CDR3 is CASSLAAGSNEKLFF. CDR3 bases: TGCGCCAGCAGCTTGGCGGCCGGCAGCAATGAAAAACTGTTTTTT.

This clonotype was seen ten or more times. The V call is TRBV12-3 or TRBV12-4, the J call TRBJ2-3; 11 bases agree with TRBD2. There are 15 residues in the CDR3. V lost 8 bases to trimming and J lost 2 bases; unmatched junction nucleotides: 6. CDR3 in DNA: TGTGCCAGCGGACTGGGACTAGCGGTCACAGATACGCAGTATTTT. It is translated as CASGLGLAVTDTQYF.

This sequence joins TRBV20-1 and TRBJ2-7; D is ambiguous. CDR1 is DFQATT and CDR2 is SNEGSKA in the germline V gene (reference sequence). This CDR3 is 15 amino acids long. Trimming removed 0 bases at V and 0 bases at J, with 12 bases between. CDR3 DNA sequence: TGCAGTGCTAGAGATTGGGGTCAATCCTCCTACGAGCAGTACTTC. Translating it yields CSARDWGQSSYEQYF.

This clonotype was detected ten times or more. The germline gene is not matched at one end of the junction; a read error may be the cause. CDR3 residues: CASSLGTGGDTQYF. The CDR3 bases are TGTGCCAGCAGCTTAGGGACAGGGGGAGATACGCAGTATTTT. This chain connects TRBV5-1 to TRBJ2-3; 11 nucleotides line up with TRBD1. Germline V CDR1 and CDR2: SGHRS, YFSETQ. The CDR3 consists of 14 residues.

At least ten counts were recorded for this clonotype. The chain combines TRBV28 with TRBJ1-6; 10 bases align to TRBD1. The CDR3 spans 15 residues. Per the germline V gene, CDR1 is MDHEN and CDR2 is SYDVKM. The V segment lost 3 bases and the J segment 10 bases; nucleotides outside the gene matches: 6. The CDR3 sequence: CASSFEGTGVSPLHF. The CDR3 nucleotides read TGTGCCAGCAGTTTTGAGGGGACAGGGGTGTCACCCCTCCACTTT.

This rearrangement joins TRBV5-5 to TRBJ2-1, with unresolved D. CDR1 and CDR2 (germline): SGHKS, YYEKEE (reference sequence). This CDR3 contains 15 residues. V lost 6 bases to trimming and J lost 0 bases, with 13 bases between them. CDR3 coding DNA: TGTGCCAGCACCCTCGTGCGGAGCTCCTACAATGAGCAGTTCTTC. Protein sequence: CASTLVRSSYNEQFF.

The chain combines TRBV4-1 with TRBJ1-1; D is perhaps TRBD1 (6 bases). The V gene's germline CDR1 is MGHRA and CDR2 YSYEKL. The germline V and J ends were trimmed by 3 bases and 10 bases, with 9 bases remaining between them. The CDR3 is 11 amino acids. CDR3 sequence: CASSHGDIAFF. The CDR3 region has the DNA TGCGCCAGCAGCCACGGGGACATAGCTTTCTTT.

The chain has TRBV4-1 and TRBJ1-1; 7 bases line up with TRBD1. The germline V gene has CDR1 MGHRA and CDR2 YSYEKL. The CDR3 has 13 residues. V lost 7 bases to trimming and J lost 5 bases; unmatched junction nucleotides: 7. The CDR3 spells CASTRQGRTEAFF. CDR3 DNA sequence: TGCGCCAGCACCCGACAGGGTAGGACTGAAGCTTTCTTT.

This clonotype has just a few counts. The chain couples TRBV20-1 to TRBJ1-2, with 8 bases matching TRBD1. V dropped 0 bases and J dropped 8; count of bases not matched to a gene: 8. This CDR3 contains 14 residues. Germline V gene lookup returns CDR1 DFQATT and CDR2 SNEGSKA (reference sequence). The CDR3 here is CSAREGQVSTGYTF. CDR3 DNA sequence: TGCAGTGCTAGAGAGGGACAGGTTAGCACAGGCTACACCTTC.

CDR3 coding DNA: TGTGCCACGAAGGAGACAGGGAACGACTACGAGCAGTACTTC. It specifies CATKETGNDYEQYF. The rearrangement uses TRBV10-3 and TRBJ2-7; 7 bases match TRBD1. This CDR3 spans 14 amino acids. V dropped 10 bases and J dropped 3; count of bases not matched to a gene: 12. Germline CDR1 ENHRY, CDR2 SYGVKD.

CDR3 loop: CASSEWTPGTGIRETQYF. The DNA for the CDR3 is TGTGCCAGCAGTGAATGGACCCCCGGGACAGGGATACGAGAGACCCAGTACTTC. The V gene is TRBV25-1, the J gene TRBJ2-5; 9 bases are shared with TRBD1. This CDR3 comprises 18 residues. Germline CDR1 is MGHDK and CDR2 is SYGVNS. V shed 1 base and J 4 bases; nucleotides not matched to a gene: 13.

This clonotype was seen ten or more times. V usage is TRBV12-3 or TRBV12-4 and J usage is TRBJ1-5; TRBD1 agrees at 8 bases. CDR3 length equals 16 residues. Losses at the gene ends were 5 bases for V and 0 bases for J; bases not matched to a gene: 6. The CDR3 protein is CASSPGTGYSNQPQHF. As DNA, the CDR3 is TGTGCCAGCAGTCCCGGGACAGGCTATAGCAATCAGCCCCAGCATTTT.

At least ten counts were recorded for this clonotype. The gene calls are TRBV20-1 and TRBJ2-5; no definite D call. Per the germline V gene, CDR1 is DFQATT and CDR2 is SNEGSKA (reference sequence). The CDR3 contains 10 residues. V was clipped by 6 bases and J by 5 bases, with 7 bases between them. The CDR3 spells CSANGETQYF. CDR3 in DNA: TGCAGTGCAAATGGGGAGACCCAGTACTTC.

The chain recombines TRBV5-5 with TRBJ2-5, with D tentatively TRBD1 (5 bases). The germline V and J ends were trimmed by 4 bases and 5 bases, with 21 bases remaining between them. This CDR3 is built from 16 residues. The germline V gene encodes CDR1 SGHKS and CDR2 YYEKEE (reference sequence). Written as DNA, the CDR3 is TGTGCCAGCAGCGCTGGGGTGGACATCAATTTCGAGACCCAGTACTTC. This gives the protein CASSAGVDINFETQYF.

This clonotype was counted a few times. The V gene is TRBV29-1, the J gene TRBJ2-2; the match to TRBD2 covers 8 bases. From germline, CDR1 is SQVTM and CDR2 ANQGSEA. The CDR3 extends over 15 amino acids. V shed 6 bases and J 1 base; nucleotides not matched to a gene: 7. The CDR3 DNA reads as TGCAGCGTGAGGGTAGCGGGGCTGAACACCGGGGAGCTGTTTTTT. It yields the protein CSVRVAGLNTGELFF.

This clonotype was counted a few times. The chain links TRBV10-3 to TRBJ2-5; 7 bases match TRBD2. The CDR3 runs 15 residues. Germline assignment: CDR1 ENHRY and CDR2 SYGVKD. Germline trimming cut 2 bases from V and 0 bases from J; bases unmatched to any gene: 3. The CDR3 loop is CAISEARGNQETQYF. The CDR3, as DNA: TGTGCCATCAGTGAGGCGCGGGGGAACCAAGAGACCCAGTACTTC.

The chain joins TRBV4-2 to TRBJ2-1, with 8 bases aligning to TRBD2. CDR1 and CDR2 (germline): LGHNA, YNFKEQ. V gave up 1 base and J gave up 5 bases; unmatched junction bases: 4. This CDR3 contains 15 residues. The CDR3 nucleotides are TGTGCCAGCAGCCAAGGCGGGGGGACGCACAATGAGCAGTTCTTC. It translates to CASSQGGGTHNEQFF.

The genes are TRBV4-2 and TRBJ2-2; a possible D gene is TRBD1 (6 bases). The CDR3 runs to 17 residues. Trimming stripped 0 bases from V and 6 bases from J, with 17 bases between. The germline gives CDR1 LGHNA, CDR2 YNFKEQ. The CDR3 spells CASSQDIRTVLAGELFF. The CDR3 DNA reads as TGTGCCAGCAGCCAAGATATTCGGACAGTCCTCGCCGGGGAGCTGTTTTTT.

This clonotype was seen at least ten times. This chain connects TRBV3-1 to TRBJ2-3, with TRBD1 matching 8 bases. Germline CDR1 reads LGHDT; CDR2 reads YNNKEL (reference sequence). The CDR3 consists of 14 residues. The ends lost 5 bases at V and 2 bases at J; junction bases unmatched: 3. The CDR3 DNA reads TGTGCCAGCAGCGACAGGGGCTTCACAGATACGCAGTATTTT. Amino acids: CASSDRGFTDTQYF.

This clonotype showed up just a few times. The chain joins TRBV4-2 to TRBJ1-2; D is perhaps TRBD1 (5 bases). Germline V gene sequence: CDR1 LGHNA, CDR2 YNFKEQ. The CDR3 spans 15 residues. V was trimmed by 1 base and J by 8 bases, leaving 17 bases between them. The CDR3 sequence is CASSQGAGTGRGYTF. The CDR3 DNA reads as TGTGCCAGCAGCCAAGGCGCCGGGACCGGACGGGGCTACACCTTC.

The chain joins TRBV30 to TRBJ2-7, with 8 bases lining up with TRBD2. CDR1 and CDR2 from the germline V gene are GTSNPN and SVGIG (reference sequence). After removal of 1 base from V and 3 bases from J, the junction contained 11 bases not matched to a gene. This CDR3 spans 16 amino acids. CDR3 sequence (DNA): TGTGCCTGGAGTGGCCGGGGGGGCCGAAACAGCTACGAGCAGTACTTC. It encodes CAWSGRGGRNSYEQYF.

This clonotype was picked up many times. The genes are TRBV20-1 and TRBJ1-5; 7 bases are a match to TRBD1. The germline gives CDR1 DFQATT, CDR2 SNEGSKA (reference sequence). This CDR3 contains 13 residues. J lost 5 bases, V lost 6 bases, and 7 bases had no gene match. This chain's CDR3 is CSARNRGDQPQHF. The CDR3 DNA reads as TGCAGTGCCCGAAACAGGGGTGATCAGCCCCAGCATTTT.

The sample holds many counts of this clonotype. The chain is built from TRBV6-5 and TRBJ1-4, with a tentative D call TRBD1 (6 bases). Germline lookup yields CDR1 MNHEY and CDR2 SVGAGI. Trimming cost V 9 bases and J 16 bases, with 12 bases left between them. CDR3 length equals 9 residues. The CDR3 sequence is CASSRQEFF. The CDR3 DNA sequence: TGTGCCAGTTCTAGACAGGAGTTTTTT.

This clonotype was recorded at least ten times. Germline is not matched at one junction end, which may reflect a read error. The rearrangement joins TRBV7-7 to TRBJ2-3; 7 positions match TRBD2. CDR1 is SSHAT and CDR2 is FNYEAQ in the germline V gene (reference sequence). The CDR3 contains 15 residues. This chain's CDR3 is CASSYGAGDTDTQYF. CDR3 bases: TGTGCTAGCAGTTACGGGGCGGGGGACACAGATACGCAGTATTTT.

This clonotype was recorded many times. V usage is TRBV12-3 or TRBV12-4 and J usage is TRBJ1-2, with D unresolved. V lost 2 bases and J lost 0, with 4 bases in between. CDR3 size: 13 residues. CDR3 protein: CASSLQANYGYTF. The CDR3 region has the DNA TGTGCCAGCAGTTTACAAGCTAACTATGGCTACACCTTC.

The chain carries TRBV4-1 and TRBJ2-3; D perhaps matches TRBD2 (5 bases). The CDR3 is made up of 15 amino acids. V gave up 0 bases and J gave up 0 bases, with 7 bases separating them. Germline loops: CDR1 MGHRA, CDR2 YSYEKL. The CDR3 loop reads CASSQETMSTDTQYF. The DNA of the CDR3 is TGCGCCAGCAGCCAAGAGACTATGAGCACAGATACGCAGTATTTT.

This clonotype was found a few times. In nucleotides, the CDR3 is TGTGCCAGCAGCCAAGTCGAGACTAGCGATGAGGAGCAGTACTTC. Encoded protein: CASSQVETSDEEQYF. The chain employs TRBV4-2 and TRBJ2-7; 8 bases are a match to TRBD2. The CDR3 is 15 amino acids. CDR1 and CDR2 (germline): LGHNA, YNFKEQ. The trim removed 1 base at V and 7 bases at J, leaving 9 bases unmatched.

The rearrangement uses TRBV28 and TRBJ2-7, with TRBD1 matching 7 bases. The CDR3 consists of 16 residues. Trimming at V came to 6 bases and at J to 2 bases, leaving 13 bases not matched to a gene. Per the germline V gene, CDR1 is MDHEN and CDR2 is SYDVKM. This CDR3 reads CASSPAAGGTPYEQYF. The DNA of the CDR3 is TGTGCCAGCAGCCCTGCTGCAGGGGGTACACCCTACGAGCAGTACTTC.